The clone carrying this T cell receptor beta chain was picked up a small number of times. Its target is unknown. Trimming pared 0 bases from V and 7 bases from J, leaving 15 bases between. The CDR3 extends over 15 amino acids. CDR1 and CDR2 from the germline V gene are LGHNA and YNFKEQ. The data were obtained in a study of naive and memory T cell subsets. Findings and limits, study-wide: In CD4 and CD8 cells, diversity dropped from naive through EMRA.

The beta constant-region primer was an equimolar mix of two oligonucleotides covering TRBC1 and TRBC2. Ligated cDNA was amplified by four rounds of PCR with nested alpha and beta constant-region primers and SP2. Ligation attached a single-stranded oligonucleotide with a 12-nucleotide UMI and the SP2 primer to the cDNA 3' end. Via MiXCR, TCRdb re-called the UMI-ligation and nested PCR reads, giving one row per CDR3 protein. The table has about 17,000 distinct CDR3 sequences, roughly 9% seen once. The chain uses TRBV4-2 and TRBJ1-1; weak D call: TRBD1 (5 bases). The sequenced sample was central memory CD8+ T cells from blood. The sequence came from a human donor in good health. The CDR3 here is CASSQDPAGASEAFF. As DNA, the CDR3 is TGTGCCAGCAGCCAAGACCCCGCCGGGGCGAGTGAAGCTTTCTTT.